This T cell receptor (beta chain) derives from a study of vaccination and CD4 T cells after COVID-19. Study overall: The convalescents comprised six males and four females, two of them Hispanic. Following dose two, a median about 72 days (range 14 to 241) passed before post-vaccine samples were taken.

Deletions cut 6 bases from V and 1 base from J, with 12 bases between. Germline CDR1 and CDR2: MNHEY and SMNVEV (reference sequence). CDR3 size: 14 residues. Sequenced with the Oncomine TCR Beta short-read assay was DNA taken from cultured CD4+ T cells. MiXCR, run by TCRdb on the PCR reads, gives a single entry per CDR3 protein. The table lists more than 6,000 distinct CDR3 sequences, more than 65% of them singletons, with 35% to 45% in the top ten. With regard to this clonotype: Its antigen is not identified.

Stated treatment: approximately 9-day PBMC culture with coronavirus spike peptide pools or control peptides (ViraFEST assay). CD4+ T cells that came from the unexposed donor were collected before the COVID-19 pandemic (2011-2018). This TCR came from a human donor in good health. Source material: CD4+ T cells from blood, cultured in vitro. The chain uses TRBV27 and TRBJ1-2; D gene unclear. As DNA, the CDR3 is TGTGCCAGCAGCCCGGGCGGGGTTAACTATGGCTACACCTTC. Residues: CASSPGGVNYGYTF.